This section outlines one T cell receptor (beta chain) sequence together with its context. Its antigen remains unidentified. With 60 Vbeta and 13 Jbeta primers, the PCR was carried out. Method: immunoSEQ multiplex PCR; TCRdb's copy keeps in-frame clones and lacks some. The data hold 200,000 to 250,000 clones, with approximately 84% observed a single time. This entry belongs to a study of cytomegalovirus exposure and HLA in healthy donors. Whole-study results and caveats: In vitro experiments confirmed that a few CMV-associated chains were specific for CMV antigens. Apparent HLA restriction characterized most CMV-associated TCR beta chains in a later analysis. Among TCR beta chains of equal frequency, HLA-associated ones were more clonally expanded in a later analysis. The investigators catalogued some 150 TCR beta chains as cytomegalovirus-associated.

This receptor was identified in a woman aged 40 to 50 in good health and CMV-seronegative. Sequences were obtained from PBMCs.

The CDR3 sequence is CASSSGANTEAFF. The CDR3 DNA sequence: TGTGCCAGCAGCTCGGGAGCCAACACTGAAGCTTTCTTT. V usage is TRBV7-3 and J usage is TRBJ1-1, with no clear D. This CDR3 spans 13 amino acids. Germline V lookup: CDR1 SGHTA, CDR2 FQGTGA. V dropped 4 bases and J dropped 2 bases, with 8 bases sitting between them.